A single sample gave rise to the 14 T cell receptor beta chains below, sequenced in a study of PD-L1 blockade in urothelial cancer (dated by TCRdb to the late 2010s). The library was prepared using the immunoSEQ multiplex PCR assay. TCRdb carries this immuneACCESS record with in-frame sequences only. Its versions omit some clonotypes, under half of them owing to an unresolved V gene in the studies checked, with the rest unexplained. For this sample there are some 40,000 clones; about 88% appear just once. Clones ranked in the top ten supply approximately 25% of the sample. The time point label of this sample denotes: pretreatment peripheral blood. The material sequenced was PBMCs, taken around atezolizumab (anti-PD-L1) treatment. All receptors derive from a donor aged 40 or older with urothelial cancer.

This clone came up once. This chain joins TRBV12-5 and TRBJ1-3, with D uncertain. Germline CDR1 reads LGHNT; CDR2 reads FRNRAP. V was cut by 8 bases and J by 0 bases, with 14 bases left in between. The CDR3 extends over 15 amino acids. CDR3 in amino acids: CASSEESFSGNTIYF. In DNA form, the CDR3 reads TGTGCTAGTTCCGAGGAGTCCTTCTCTGGAAACACCATATATTTT.

This rearrangement joins TRBV14 to TRBJ1-3; the D is unclear. Trimming pared 4 bases from V and 3 bases from J, leaving 10 bases between. This CDR3 is built from 14 residues. The germline CDR1 and CDR2 sequences are SGHDN and FVKESK. The CDR3 sequence: CASSPPPGGNTIYF. CDR3 DNA: TGTGCCAGCAGCCCGCCACCCGGTGGAAACACCATATATTTT.

The chain recombines TRBV7-8 with TRBJ1-5; possible D gene TRBD1, 6 bases. With 5 bases removed from V and 7 bases from J, the gap between germline ends came to 15 bases. Germline V lookup: CDR1 SGHVS, CDR2 FQNEAQ. The CDR3 is 14 residues long. The CDR3 is CASSPGGPGQPQHF. CDR3 DNA sequence: TGTGCCAGCAGCCCGGGGGGGCCGGGGCAGCCCCAGCATTTT.

This rearrangement joins TRBV30 to TRBJ1-3; D remains unclear. The CDR3 runs to 14 residues. CDR1 is GTSNPN, CDR2 SVGIG, per germline (reference sequence). With 1 base removed from V and 0 bases from J, the gap between germline ends came to 7 bases. The CDR3 sequence is CAWSAGYSGNTIYF. Written as DNA, the CDR3 is TGTGCCTGGAGTGCGGGGTACTCTGGAAACACCATATATTTT.

This chain uses TRBV9 with TRBJ2-7; 11 bases are shared with TRBD1. The V and J ends lost 3 bases and 1 base, in that order; junction bases with no gene match: 3. Germline V gene data show CDR1 as SGDLS and CDR2 as YYNGEE. The CDR3 has 15 amino acids. This chain's CDR3 is CASSGGQGGSYEQYF. CDR3 in DNA: TGTGCCAGCAGCGGGGGACAGGGGGGTTCCTACGAGCAGTACTTC.

J is TRBJ2-3 and V is TRBV18; 8 nucleotides agree with TRBD1. Per the germline V gene, CDR1 is KGHSH and CDR2 is LQKENI. The CDR3 is 15 amino acids. After removal of 2 bases from V and 4 bases from J, the junction contained 5 bases not matched to a gene. The chain's CDR3 is CASSPGQGAADTQYF. The CDR3 region has the DNA TGTGCCAGCTCACCAGGGCAGGGGGCCGCAGATACGCAGTATTTT.

This clone was recorded once. V gene TRBV4-2 combines with J gene TRBJ2-1, with TRBD2 matching 14 bases. Germline values: CDR1 LGHNA, CDR2 YNFKEQ. The CDR3 loop spans 17 amino acids. V was pared by 4 bases and J by 5 bases, with 7 bases of the junction left unmatched. This chain's CDR3 is CASSRGLAGALNNEQFF. CDR3 nucleotides: TGTGCCAGCAGCCGGGGACTAGCGGGAGCCCTAAACAATGAGCAGTTCTTC.

This sequence joins TRBV5-4 and TRBJ2-7; tentatively, D is TRBD2 (6 bases). This CDR3 is built from 13 residues. CDR1 is SGHNT, CDR2 YYREEE, per germline (reference sequence). With 1 base removed from V and 9 bases from J, the gap between germline ends came to 14 bases. The CDR3 DNA reads TGTGCCAGCAGCTTGAACGTGGAGGGTCGGCAGTACTTC. It specifies CASSLNVEGRQYF.

This rearrangement joins TRBV5-8 to TRBJ1-5, with D tentatively TRBD1 (6 bases). The germline gives CDR1 SGHTS, CDR2 YDEGEE. The CDR3 is 15 residues long. The V end was cut by 4 bases, the J end by 8 bases, with 19 bases between. The CDR3 DNA reads TGTGCCAGCAGCACACCAGGGGCCCCCTGGGAGCCCCAGCATTTT. Protein: CASSTPGAPWEPQHF.

This sequence joins TRBV7-2 and TRBJ2-7; the match to TRBD2 covers 8 bases. Germline values: CDR1 SGHTA, CDR2 FQGNSA. The length of the CDR3 is 15 residues. V lost 5 bases, J lost 0 bases, and 6 bases stayed unmatched. The CDR3 region is CASSPTRGGSYEQYF. As DNA, the CDR3 is TGTGCCAGCAGCCCCACCCGGGGGGGCTCCTACGAGCAGTACTTC. The whole variable domain, filled in from reference TRBV7-2 and TRBJ2-7, reads GAGVSQSPSNKVTEKGKDVELRCDPISGHTALYWYRQSLGQGLEFLIYFQGNSAPDKSGLPSDRFSAERTGGSVSTLTIQRTQQEDSAVYLCASSPTRGGSYEQYFGPGTRLTVT.

The chain has TRBV30 and TRBJ2-5, with 9 bases identical to TRBD1. The germline gives CDR1 GTSNPN, CDR2 SVGIG (reference sequence). This CDR3 has 13 amino acids. J gave up 5 bases and V 5 bases, and 6 bases lay outside the gene matches. CDR3 region: CAWGGQGGETQYF. The CDR3, as DNA: TGTGCCTGGGGGGGACAGGGAGGCGAGACCCAGTACTTC.

This clone was detected once. V and J are TRBV2 and TRBJ2-7; 9 bases line up with TRBD2. Looked up from germline, CDR1 is SNHLY and CDR2 is FYNNEI. J lost 4 bases, V lost 7 bases, and 5 bases had no gene match. The CDR3 runs to 13 residues. The CDR3 reads CASTRLAAYEQYF. The CDR3 nucleotides read TGTGCCAGCACTCGACTAGCGGCGTACGAGCAGTACTTC.

The count of this clone is one. This chain uses TRBV18 with TRBJ2-7; TRBD1 agrees at 9 bases. V gave up 3 bases and J gave up 4 bases; unmatched junction bases: 4. CDR1 is KGHSH, CDR2 LQKENI, per germline. The CDR3 extends over 14 amino acids. CDR3 sequence (DNA): TGTGCCAGCTCACCGGGGACAGGGTCGTACGAGCAGTACTTC. Encoded protein: CASSPGTGSYEQYF. Full variable domain (missing parts from reference TRBV18 and TRBJ2-7): NAGVMQNPRHLVRRRGQEARLRCSPMKGHSHVYWYRQLPEEGLKFMVYLQKENIIDESGMPKERFSAEFPKEGPSILRIQQVVRGDSAAYFCASSPGTGSYEQYFGPGTRLTVT.

V is TRBV18 and J is TRBJ2-5; possible D gene TRBD1, 6 bases. Germline V gene sequence: CDR1 KGHSH, CDR2 LQKENI. Trimming took off 2 bases at V and 2 bases at J, with 18 bases between the two ends. The CDR3 runs 17 residues. This CDR3 reads CASSPVGGQSGQETQYF. In DNA, the CDR3 is TGTGCCAGCTCACCAGTTGGGGGCCAGAGTGGGCAAGAGACCCAGTACTTC.